One sample yielded the 10 T cell receptor beta chains listed below, sequenced in a study of OX40 agonist ivuxolimab in advanced cancers. Produced via immunoSEQ multiplex PCR; TCRdb's table is partial and in-frame only. The repertoire holds about 110,000 clones, with 90% as singletons. The sample was CD4+ or CD8+ T cells sorted from blood, taken in a trial of the OX40 agonist ivuxolimab. The source of these receptors is an adult with an advanced solid tumor such as melanoma, head and neck, liver or kidney cancer.

This sequence joins TRBV7-8 and TRBJ1-5; perhaps TRBD1 as D (5 bases). The length of the CDR3 is 15 residues. Germline CDR1 is SGHVS and CDR2 is FQNEAQ. V gave up 2 bases and J gave up 5 bases, with 13 bases separating them. The CDR3 coding sequence is TGTGCCAGCAGCTTAAGTGGGACTAATTATCAGCCCCAGCATTTT. Translation gives CASSLSGTNYQPQHF.

The chain employs TRBV30 and TRBJ1-1; 9 bases fit TRBD1. Germline-derived CDR1 and CDR2 are GTSNPN and SVGIG (reference sequence). The V segment lost 1 base and the J segment 1 base; nucleotides outside the gene matches: 1. The CDR3 spans 14 residues. CDR3 coding DNA: TGTGCCTGGAGTGCGGGACAGGGGAACACTGAAGCTTTCTTT. The encoded protein is CAWSAGQGNTEAFF.

The V call is TRBV6-5, the J call TRBJ2-2; possibly TRBD1 for D (5 bases). Between the trimmed V and J ends, which lost 3 bases and 6 bases, there was a span of 14 bases. The germline gives CDR1 MNHEY, CDR2 SVGAGI. CDR3 length: 15 amino acids. The DNA for the CDR3 is TGTGCCAGCAGTTATGGGGCGACGATTGCCGGGGAGCTGTTTTTT. Translating gives CASSYGATIAGELFF.

The chain combines TRBV20-1 with TRBJ2-7, with D hard to call. This CDR3 comprises 11 residues. V dropped 3 bases and J dropped 4 bases, with 7 bases sitting between them. Germline lookup yields CDR1 DFQATT and CDR2 SNEGSKA (reference sequence). The CDR3 here is CSASYQYEQYF. The CDR3 bases are TGCAGTGCTAGCTACCAATACGAGCAGTACTTC.

The gene calls are TRBV10-2 and TRBJ2-5, with D tentatively TRBD1 or TRBD2 (6 bases each). This CDR3 has 16 amino acids. Trimming cost V 0 bases and J 3 bases, with 14 bases left between them. Germline-derived CDR1 and CDR2 are WSHSY and SAAADI. CDR3 sequence reads: CASSESGGLLKETQYF. The CDR3 coding sequence is TGCGCCAGCAGTGAGTCAGGGGGACTTTTGAAAGAGACCCAGTACTTC.

The chain joins TRBV4-2 to TRBJ1-2; a weak D match, TRBD1 (6 bases). The germline CDR1 and CDR2 sequences are LGHNA and YNFKEQ. Between the trimmed V and J ends, which lost 1 base and 3 bases, there was a span of 12 bases. The CDR3 totals 15 residues. The CDR3 protein is CASSQALTGDYGYTF. CDR3 in DNA: TGTGCCAGCAGCCAAGCCCTGACAGGTGACTATGGCTACACCTTC.

This rearrangement joins TRBV7-6 to TRBJ1-4; D gene ambiguous. Germline CDR1 is SGHVS and CDR2 is FNYEAQ. Trimming left V 3 bases short and J 7 bases short, with 3 bases between. The CDR3 length is 11 residues. The CDR3 DNA sequence: TGTGCCAGCAGCTTTCTTGAAAAACTGTTTTTT. Protein sequence: CASSFLEKLFF.

A single count supports this clone. This CDR3 is CASSVSAGDRTDTQYF. The CDR3, as DNA: TGTGCCAGCAGCGTAAGTGCGGGGGATCGCACAGATACGCAGTATTTT. The genes are TRBV9 and TRBJ2-3; 7 positions match TRBD2. Per the germline V gene, CDR1 is SGDLS and CDR2 is YYNGEE. The CDR3 is 16 residues long. The V segment lost 1 base and the J segment 1 base; nucleotides outside the gene matches: 6.

The gene calls are TRBV4-1 and TRBJ2-1; the match to TRBD2 covers 10 bases. CDR3 length: 15 residues. J gave up 5 bases and V 6 bases, and 7 bases lay outside the gene matches. Germline V lookup: CDR1 MGHRA, CDR2 YSYEKL. The CDR3 bases are TGCGCCAGCAGAACTAGCGGGGCTAACAACAATGAGCAGTTCTTC. It encodes CASRTSGANNNEQFF.

V usage is TRBV19 and J usage is TRBJ2-1; D unresolved. Trimming cost V 6 bases and J 0 bases, with 15 bases left between them. The length of the CDR3 is 16 residues. Germline V gives CDR1 LNHDA, CDR2 SQIVND (reference sequence). Written as DNA, the CDR3 is TGTGCCAGTAGCAACTATGACCTGAGCTCCTACAATGAGCAGTTCTTC. Protein product: CASSNYDLSSYNEQFF.